Listed below are T cell receptor beta chains from one sample, sequenced in a study of T-cell reconstitution after alpha-beta-depleted transplantation in children. MiXCR was run by TCRdb on the PCR reads, yielding one entry per CDR3 protein. In the table there are approximately 350,000 distinct CDR3 sequences, more than 10% of which are singletons. Source: PBMCs, taken from the stem cell graft. These receptors came from a human donor who donated a stem cell graft to a child with Fanconi anemia. CDR3s leave out the opening cysteine and the closing phenylalanine or tryptophan. The D gene is left open where the match is weak.

TRBV20-1,NA,TRBJ1-4,SAPGRRDEKLF
TRBV19,NA,TRBJ1-1,ASSIHWSEAF
TRBV20-1,NA,TRBJ1-2,SARNEEPYGYT
TRBV27,NA,TRBJ2-3,ASSVGASDTQY
TRBV7-8,NA,TRBJ2-5,ASSLDGGTIQETQY
TRBV15,NA,TRBJ1-1,ATSRDGELSMYPEAF
TRBV5-1,NA,TRBJ1-1,ASSLAIAAGANTEAF
TRBV20-1,TRBD2,TRBJ2-5,SAGGGGEETQY
TRBV4-3,NA,TRBJ2-5,ASSQGNRDKQETQY
TRBV18,TRBD2,TRBJ2-1,ASSGTSGDNEQF